The present T cell receptor beta chain was sequenced within a study of blood T cells in healthy people across ages (dated by TCRdb to between 2014 and 2016). Notes on the research overall: Template switching captured roughly one uniquely barcoded TCR beta cDNA molecule per two T cells in model experiments. For two donors (one aged 18 to 29 and one aged 80 or older), the study analyzed two additional independent replicas of 1 million unique cDNA reads from the same blood draw. To avoid experimental bias, donors of different ages were randomly spread across the sequencing lanes. Donors were grouped into four age groups: young (average approximately 15 years), middle-aged (over 35), aged (approximately 58) and long-lived (approximately 81). To track age-related changes in TCR beta repertoire diversity, the study relied on deep sequencing normalized with unique cDNA molecular identifiers. The paper as a whole reports these results and caveats: Observed TCR beta diversity correlated strongly with the percentage of naive T cells measured by flow cytometry. As age increased, observed TCR beta diversity per million T cells dropped in a roughly linear way, and a significant reduction was already evident by age about 40. Estimates of total diversity from one million sequenced T cells were regarded as lower bounds and underestimates. Because donor CMV infection status was unknown, age-related changes in expanded clonotypes were potentially confounded. Bulk unsorted PBMC profiling prevented conclusive comparison of naive and antigen-experienced compartments. Compared with the aged group, more naive CD4+ T cells, fewer expanded clones and increased TCR diversity were shown by the long-lived group, suggesting age selection.

The library was generated by 5' RACE. TCRdb shows the sequencer as Illumina HiSeq 2500. A second PCR of 7 to 11 cycles was performed with a sample-barcoded 5' primer and a J-beta primer mix. A template-switch 5' adaptor carrying 12 random nucleotides introduced a unique molecular identifier onto each TCR beta cDNA molecule. Each sample yielded at least 3 million CDR3-containing paired-end reads. The Mint cDNA synthesis kit, primed by a TRBC-specific oligonucleotide, was used to synthesize first-strand cDNA from all RNA. Following uracil-DNA glycosylase treatment, a first 18-cycle PCR with universal primers M1SS and BC2_uni_R was performed on all cDNA. Processing in the source paper ran as follows. Normalization of each sample was performed by random selection of 1 million high-quality reads, each carrying a distinct molecular identifier. Reads with shared molecular identifiers were discarded instead of being binned into consensus sequences. MiTCR, with a Q25 quality threshold and the strictest error-elimination algorithm, was used for CDR3 identification, clonotype clustering and error correction. A nonparametric unseen species model with Euler transformation was used to estimate lower-bound total TCR beta diversity. TCRdb trimmed public reads at Q25 via fastp, called clones via MiXCR and kept in-frame beta chains. Rows with one shared CDR3 protein collapse into an entry with the most common genes and DNA. Here the V and J calls rest on TCRdb's processing, not on the authors' analysis. Counted in this sample were under 1 million distinct CDR3 sequences; 40% to 50% of them appeared once. The leading ten clones occupy around 18% of the sample.

This clonotype showed up just once. Its binding antigen is unknown. At one end, the junction sequence differs from germline, possibly due to a read error. The CDR3 holds 13 amino acids from the cysteine to the phenylalanine. The retained sequence is limited to the CDR3, 39 bases, with the frame set at the first base. The donors were 40 or so Caucasian individuals from Russia, aged 6 to 90 years, who were systemically healthy. Around 9.7 milliliters of peripheral blood were collected from each donor into EDTA-treated Vacutainer tubes. Ficoll-Paque density-gradient centrifugation was used to isolate PBMCs, with at least 6.5 million per sample. Trizol reagent was used to extract total RNA from the PBMCs, yielding at least 5.5 micrograms per sample. The percentages of naive CD45RAhigh/CD27high T cells were determined by flow cytometry on a PBMC aliquot from every donor.

The sequencing input was blood. The clonotype comes from a man aged 55 to 70 in good health. The rearrangement joined TRBV12-3 or TRBV12-4 to TRBJ1-1; the D gene identity is not certain. CDR3 region: CASSLERFTEAFF. At the DNA level, the sequence is TGTGCCAGCAGCTTAGAGAGGTTCACTGAAGCTTTCTTT.